This entry lists 31 T cell receptor beta chains sequenced from one sample in a study of PD-L1 blockade in urothelial cancer. The repertoire was sequenced with immunoSEQ multiplex PCR; TCRdb's copy has only in-frame clones and lacks some. The sample lists about 88,000 clones; 90% to 95% were seen once. The material was PBMCs, obtained around atezolizumab (anti-PD-L1) treatment. The origin of the receptors is a man aged 60 to 69 with urothelial cancer.

The chain carries TRBV2 and TRBJ2-6; perhaps TRBD1 as D (6 bases). Germline assignment: CDR1 SNHLY and CDR2 FYNNEI. V shed 6 bases and J shed 4 bases, with 13 bases lying between them. The CDR3 consists of 15 residues. Here the CDR3 reads CASSLTGYGANVLTF. The CDR3 region has the DNA TGTGCCAGCAGCTTAACAGGGTACGGGGCCAACGTCCTGACTTTC.

This chain connects TRBV9 to TRBJ1-1; D gene unclear. The germline V gene encodes CDR1 SGDLS and CDR2 YYNGEE. The CDR3 sequence is 14 residues long. Trimming took 1 base from V and 8 from J, leaving 15 bases between them. The CDR3 nucleotides are TGTGCCAGCAGCGTATGGGTGTCCGACGGGGAAGCTTTCTTT. This codes for CASSVWVSDGEAFF.

This clone was seen a few times. J is TRBJ1-3 and V is TRBV5-1, with 10 bases that match TRBD1. Germline values: CDR1 SGHRS, CDR2 YFSETQ. V shed 1 base, J shed 2 bases, and the junction held 3 bases outside the gene matches. This CDR3 has 16 amino acids. The CDR3: CASSLSGQGTGNTIYF. Here the CDR3 DNA reads TGCGCCAGCAGCTTGTCGGGACAGGGGACTGGAAACACCATATATTTT.

The gene calls are TRBV7-2 and TRBJ2-3, with D possibly matching TRBD1 (6 bases). The CDR3 is 14 residues long. CDR1 SGHTA and CDR2 FQGNSA come from the germline V gene. V lost 3 bases to trimming and J lost 2 bases, with 9 bases between them. CDR3 sequence reads: CASSFDRNTDTQYF. Written as DNA, the CDR3 is TGTGCCAGCAGCTTTGACAGGAACACAGATACGCAGTATTTT.

The chain is built from TRBV13 and TRBJ1-1; 7 positions agree with TRBD1. CDR1 is PRHDT, CDR2 FYEKMQ, per germline (reference sequence). J lost 4 bases, V lost 4 bases, and 12 bases had no gene match. This CDR3 is built from 16 residues. The CDR3 here is CASSSLPSDRPTEAFF. In DNA form, the CDR3 reads TGTGCCAGCAGCTCCTTACCTTCGGACAGGCCCACTGAAGCTTTCTTT.

The chain couples TRBV15 to TRBJ1-2; D not certain. Deletions cut 0 bases from V and 4 bases from J, with 12 bases between. Per the germline V gene, CDR1 is LNHNV and CDR2 is YYDKDF (reference sequence). The CDR3 runs 15 residues. CDR3 DNA sequence: TGTGCCACCAGCAGAGATCGTGGAGCGAGCTATGGCTACACCTTC. It encodes CATSRDRGASYGYTF.

This clone has only one observation. J is TRBJ1-2 and V is TRBV9, with D perhaps TRBD1 (5 bases). CDR3 size: 16 residues. V was cut by 2 bases and J by 5 bases, with 19 bases left in between. Germline CDR1 SGDLS, CDR2 YYNGEE. CDR3: CASSVGSNRGAYGYTF. The CDR3 nucleotides are TGTGCCAGCAGCGTGGGATCTAATAGGGGTGCTTATGGCTACACCTTC.

Only one count was recorded for this clone. The V gene is TRBV7-9, the J gene TRBJ2-6; TRBD1 agrees at 9 bases. Germline trimming cut 5 bases from V and 2 bases from J; bases unmatched to any gene: 7. Germline-derived CDR1 and CDR2 are SEHNR and FQNEAQ (reference sequence). The CDR3 is made up of 17 amino acids. CDR3 nucleotide sequence: TGTGCCAGCAGCACGCGACAGGGGGTTACTGGGGCCAACGTCCTGACTTTC. Protein sequence: CASSTRQGVTGANVLTF.

This clone has just a few counts. V and J are TRBV15 and TRBJ2-2, with D uncertain. The germline V and J ends were trimmed by 3 bases and 4 bases, with 9 bases remaining between them. The CDR3 consists of 14 residues. Germline lookup yields CDR1 LNHNV and CDR2 YYDKDF (reference sequence). The CDR3, as DNA: TGTGCCACCAGCAGGATTAGGAGCACCGGGGAGCTGTTTTTT. Protein product: CATSRIRSTGELFF.

The chain is built from TRBV20-1 and TRBJ2-1; unclear D gene. V lost 3 bases to trimming and J lost 5 bases, with 5 bases between them. The CDR3 loop spans 11 amino acids. Germline CDR1 reads DFQATT; CDR2 reads SNEGSKA (reference sequence). CDR3 nucleotide sequence: TGCAGTGCTAGCCGGGACAATGAGCAGTTCTTC. This gives the protein CSASRDNEQFF.

This clone was detected only a few times. The rearrangement joins TRBV6-4 to TRBJ2-2; perhaps TRBD2 as D (8 bases). Germline lookup yields CDR1 MRHNA and CDR2 SNTAGT. This CDR3 region has 16 residues. With 4 bases removed from V and 0 bases from J, the gap between germline ends came to 12 bases. CDR3: CASSAGGTANTGELFF. The CDR3 DNA reads TGTGCCAGCAGTGCGGGAGGGACAGCGAACACCGGGGAGCTGTTTTTT.

This clone was counted once. The chain couples TRBV7-3 to TRBJ2-5, with 9 nucleotides matching TRBD1. Germline assignment: CDR1 SGHTA and CDR2 FQGTGA. V lost 4 bases to trimming and J lost 1 base; unmatched junction nucleotides: 1. This CDR3 is built from 14 residues. The CDR3 reads CASSSTGGQETQYF. In DNA, the CDR3 is TGTGCCAGCAGCTCGACAGGGGGCCAAGAGACCCAGTACTTC.

The chain links TRBV19 to TRBJ1-2, with TRBD1 matching over 9 bases. V lost 6 bases to trimming and J lost 6 bases; unmatched junction nucleotides: 11. Germline CDR1 is LNHDA and CDR2 is SQIVND (reference sequence). The CDR3 has 15 residues. The CDR3 sequence: CASRAGQGKMDGYTF. CDR3 bases: TGTGCCAGTAGAGCGGGACAGGGCAAAATGGATGGCTACACCTTC.

The chain carries TRBV4-3 and TRBJ1-1; possibly TRBD1 for D (6 bases). Per the germline V gene, CDR1 is LGHNA and CDR2 is YSLEER. The germline V and J ends were trimmed by 4 bases and 5 bases, with 11 bases remaining between them. The CDR3 is 13 amino acids. The CDR3 DNA follows: TGCGCCAGCAGCCTAGAGAGGGGGACTGAAGCTTTCTTT. Residues: CASSLERGTEAFF.

This chain joins TRBV7-2 and TRBJ2-1; D not resolved. The CDR3 extends over 15 amino acids. CDR1 and CDR2 (germline): SGHTA, FQGNSA. The V and J ends lost 1 base and 3 bases respectively, with 10 bases between them. The CDR3 protein is CASSLDTNHYNEQFF. The CDR3 nucleotides read TGTGCCAGCAGCTTAGACACAAACCACTACAATGAGCAGTTCTTC.

V is TRBV30 and J is TRBJ1-5; 11 bases are a match to TRBD1. From germline, CDR1 is GTSNPN and CDR2 SVGIG (reference sequence). The CDR3 has 16 amino acids. The V segment lost 5 bases and the J segment 2 bases; nucleotides outside the gene matches: 8. DNA for the CDR3: TGTGCCTGGGGACAGGGGGCGCGAGGGGGCAATCAGCCCCAGCATTTT. Translating gives CAWGQGARGGNQPQHF.

This chain joins TRBV7-2 and TRBJ2-2; D possibly corresponds to TRBD1 (5 bases). Trimming pared 3 bases from V and 1 base from J, leaving 15 bases between. The CDR3 spans 17 residues. Per the germline V gene, CDR1 is SGHTA and CDR2 is FQGNSA. In nucleotides, the CDR3 is TGTGCCAGCAGCTTTCAACGGACAAGCCTGAACACCGGGGAGCTGTTTTTT. Translating it yields CASSFQRTSLNTGELFF.

V and J are TRBV4-1 and TRBJ2-7, with 8 bases matching TRBD2. The V segment lost 0 bases and the J segment 2 bases; nucleotides outside the gene matches: 6. Germline V gives CDR1 MGHRA, CDR2 YSYEKL. CDR3 size: 16 residues. In DNA, the CDR3 is TGCGCCAGCAGCCAAGATCTGCGGGAGGACCCCTACGAGCAGTACTTC. It specifies CASSQDLREDPYEQYF.

The chain combines TRBV4-2 with TRBJ2-7; 10 nucleotides match TRBD2. This CDR3 is built from 19 residues. The germline V gene encodes CDR1 LGHNA and CDR2 YNFKEQ. The V segment lost 0 bases and the J segment 3 bases; nucleotides outside the gene matches: 14. For the CDR3, the DNA is TGTGCCAGCAGCCAAGACTTCCGCGTGGAAGCGGGGGGGCTCTACGAGCAGTACTTC. Encoded protein: CASSQDFRVEAGGLYEQYF.

The genes are TRBV2 and TRBJ2-7; a possible D gene is TRBD1 (7 bases). The germline V and J ends were trimmed by 3 bases and 3 bases, with 15 bases remaining between them. This CDR3 contains 15 residues. Germline CDR1 is SNHLY and CDR2 is FYNNEI. The CDR3 DNA sequence: TGTGCCAGCAGTGAGATGGCAGGGGGGATCTACGAGCAGTACTTC. Its translation: CASSEMAGGIYEQYF.

CDR3 DNA: TGTGCCTGGAGTGTAGGGCAGGGAGGAAAGTACTTC. Protein product: CAWSVGQGGKYF. This chain uses TRBV30 with TRBJ2-7; weak D call: TRBD2 (6 bases). The CDR3 length is 12 residues. Germline V gene lookup returns CDR1 GTSNPN and CDR2 SVGIG (reference sequence). V lost 0 bases, J lost 11 bases, and 14 bases lay in between.

The V call is TRBV7-6, the J call TRBJ1-2, with 9 positions matching TRBD1. CDR3 size: 13 residues. The ends lost 5 bases at V and 8 bases at J; junction bases unmatched: 6. Germline values: CDR1 SGHVS, CDR2 FNYEAQ. In DNA form, the CDR3 reads TGTGCCAGCAGCACGGGACAGGGATCCGGCTACACCTTC. Protein: CASSTGQGSGYTF.

This clone was seen only once. The chain combines TRBV2 with TRBJ2-2; a weak D match, TRBD1 (6 bases). Trimming stripped 5 bases from V and 0 bases from J, with 13 bases between. This CDR3 comprises 16 residues. CDR1 and CDR2 (germline): SNHLY, FYNNEI. The CDR3 region is CASSPQGSSNTGELFF. CDR3 DNA sequence: TGTGCCAGCAGTCCACAGGGTTCGTCGAACACCGGGGAGCTGTTTTTT. Supplemented by reference TRBV2 and TRBJ2-2, the full variable domain reads EPEVTQTPSHQVTQMGQEVILRCVPISNHLYFYWYRQILGQKVEFLVSFYNNEISEKSEIFDDQFSVERPDGSNFTLKIRSTKLEDSAMYFCASSPQGSSNTGELFFGEGSRLTVL.

The chain has TRBV9 and TRBJ1-2, with unresolved D. The CDR3 runs to 15 residues. V lost 0 bases to trimming and J lost 0 bases, with 9 bases between them. CDR1 and CDR2 from the germline V gene are SGDLS and YYNGEE. The CDR3 DNA follows: TGTGCCAGCAGCGTAGGATCACAAGCTAACTATGGCTACACCTTC. Translated: CASSVGSQANYGYTF.

The gene calls are TRBV6-5 and TRBJ2-3; tentative D call: TRBD2 (5 bases). Germline V gene data show CDR1 as MNHEY and CDR2 as SVGAGI. The V end was cut by 0 bases, the J end by 2 bases, with 9 bases between. The CDR3 loop spans 15 amino acids. The CDR3 spells CASSYSTGVTDTQYF. The CDR3 coding sequence is TGTGCCAGCAGTTACTCGACCGGGGTCACAGATACGCAGTATTTT.

The V gene is TRBV2, the J gene TRBJ2-2; a weak D match, TRBD2 (6 bases). The V end was cut by 2 bases, the J end by 3 bases, with 10 bases between. The CDR3 covers 15 residues. Germline assignment: CDR1 SNHLY and CDR2 FYNNEI. CDR3 loop: CASSETVADTGELFF. For the CDR3, the DNA is TGTGCCAGCAGTGAAACAGTAGCGGACACCGGGGAGCTGTTTTTT. The whole variable domain, remainder taken from reference TRBV2 and TRBJ2-2, is EPEVTQTPSHQVTQMGQEVILRCVPISNHLYFYWYRQILGQKVEFLVSFYNNEISEKSEIFDDQFSVERPDGSNFTLKIRSTKLEDSAMYFCASSETVADTGELFFGEGSRLTVL.

In this sample, this clone turned up once. The J gene is TRBJ1-2, the V gene TRBV19, with D possibly TRBD1 on 5 matching bases. Between the trimmed V and J ends, which lost 5 bases and 4 bases, there was a span of 11 bases. The CDR3 covers 13 residues. Germline V gene data show CDR1 as LNHDA and CDR2 as SQIVND (reference sequence). The CDR3, as DNA: TGTGCCAGTAGTTCCCAGGGCGGCTATGGCTACACCTTC. As protein: CASSSQGGYGYTF.

On this clone: Other nucleotide sequences from this sample produce the same CDR3. The chain employs TRBV6-5 and TRBJ1-4; tentatively, D is TRBD1 (6 bases). V was pared by 9 bases and J by 0 bases, with 14 bases between. Germline V gene sequence: CDR1 MNHEY, CDR2 SVGAGI. The CDR3 spans 15 residues. The DNA for the CDR3 is TGTGCCAGTAGTAGGACAGTTGCAACTAATGAAAAACTGTTTTTT. This translates into CASSRTVATNEKLFF.

This clone was seen only once. CDR3 sequence: CASSKATGRGDTQYF. The CDR3 DNA follows: TGTGCCAGTTCGAAAGCGACAGGGAGAGGAGATACGCAGTATTTT. The chain has TRBV19 and TRBJ2-3; TRBD1 matches 7 bases. This CDR3 has 15 amino acids. The germline V gene encodes CDR1 LNHDA and CDR2 SQIVND (reference sequence). Germline trimming cut 8 bases from V and 5 bases from J; bases unmatched to any gene: 13.

The rearrangement links TRBV5-8 to TRBJ1-6, with 7 positions matching TRBD1. The germline gives CDR1 SGHTS, CDR2 YDEGEE. There are 15 residues in the CDR3. The V and J ends lost 0 bases and 8 bases, in that order; junction bases with no gene match: 5. The CDR3 spells CASSLGQGADSPLHF. The DNA for the CDR3 is TGTGCCAGCAGCTTGGGACAGGGCGCGGATTCACCCCTCCACTTT.

Only one count was recorded for this clone. The chain carries TRBV7-2 and TRBJ1-3; D not resolved. The germline V gene encodes CDR1 SGHTA and CDR2 FQGNSA. This CDR3 has 15 amino acids. Deletions cut 0 bases from V and 0 bases from J, with 6 bases between. The CDR3 loop reads CASSLARVSGNTIYF. The CDR3 nucleotides are TGTGCCAGCAGCTTAGCGCGAGTCTCTGGAAACACCATATATTTT.